This T cell receptor (beta chain) was recovered during a study of tumor-infiltrating lymphocytes in primary liver carcinoma. Overall study: Tumors, staged T1-T3 N0M0, spanned roughly 4 to 11 cm. Overall study findings and caveats: Bulk, unsorted sampling meant CD4+ and CD8+ repertoires went uncompared.

Note on this clonotype: Its target is unknown. One base away lies a much larger clone, so this may be a sequencing read error.

Unsorted whole blood supplied the RNA, and germline DNA was extracted too. Germline CDR1 and CDR2: SGHTS and YDEGEE. V lost 2 bases and J lost 2, with 16 bases in between. The CDR3 has 16 residues. Total RNA (approximately 0.5 ug) served as template for TCR beta cDNA synthesis primed by a constant-region primer. TCR beta libraries came from three nested multiplex PCR rounds using slightly modified ARM-PCR. Amplification in the first two PCR rounds was performed using TRBV1-TRBV30 forward primers and a C-beta reverse primer for about 10 cycles each. TCRdb called the multiplex PCR reads again in MiXCR, with one record for every CDR3 protein. The table lists 300,000 to 350,000 distinct CDR3 sequences, less than 65% of them singletons.

This chain joins TRBV5-8 and TRBJ1-2; tentatively, D is TRBD1 (5 bases). The specimen sequenced was peripheral blood. The TCR originated in a man aged 40-55 years with primary liver carcinoma and hepatitis B virus infection. The CDR3: CASSFWVQVTNYGYTF. The CDR3 coding sequence is TGTGCCAGCAGCTTTTGGGTACAGGTCACGAACTATGGCTACACCTTC. The entire variable domain, with the rest obtained from reference TRBV5-8 and TRBJ1-2, is as follows: EAGVTQSPTHLIKTRGQQATLRCSPISGHTSVYWYQQALGLGLQFLLWYDEGEERNRGNFPPRFSGRQFPNYSSELNVNALELEDSALYLCASSFWVQVTNYGYTFGSGTRLTVV.